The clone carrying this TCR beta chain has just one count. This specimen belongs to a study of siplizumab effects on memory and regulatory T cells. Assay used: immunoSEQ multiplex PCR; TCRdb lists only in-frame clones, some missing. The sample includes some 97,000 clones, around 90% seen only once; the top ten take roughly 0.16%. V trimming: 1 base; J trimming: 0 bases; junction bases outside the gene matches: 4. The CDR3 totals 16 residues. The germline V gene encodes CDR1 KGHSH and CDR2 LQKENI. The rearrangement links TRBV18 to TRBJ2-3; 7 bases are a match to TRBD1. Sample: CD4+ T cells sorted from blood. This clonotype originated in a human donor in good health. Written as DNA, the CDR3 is TGTGCCAGCTCACCACGACAGGGTAGGAGCACAGATACGCAGTATTTT. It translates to CASSPRQGRSTDTQYF. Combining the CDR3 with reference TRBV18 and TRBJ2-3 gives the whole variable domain NAGVMQNPRHLVRRRGQEARLRCSPMKGHSHVYWYRQLPEEGLKFMVYLQKENIIDESGMPKERFSAEFPKEGPSILRIQQVVRGDSAAYFCASSPRQGRSTDTQYFGPGTRLTVL.